Below, 31 T cell receptor beta chains from the same sample are listed, as sequenced in a study of graft-versus-host responses after intestinal transplantation (dated by TCRdb to about 2021). The meaning of the sample's time point label: cells obtained before transplantation from donor or recipient. Library preparation was by the immunoSEQ multiplex PCR assay. TCRdb retrieved this table from immuneACCESS and kept in-frame rearrangements only. Not all clones are present; in checked studies, unresolved V genes account for under half, and no reason is known for the remainder. In all, the sample holds roughly 110,000 clones, and approximately 93% of those were seen once. The top ten hold 1% to 1.5% of the sample. Which antigens these TCRs recognize remains unknown. The source was unstimulated CD8+ T cells sorted from spleen or lymph node cells, collected before transplant. The origin of the receptors is a human donor who was the organ donor for an intestinal transplant.

The V call is TRBV6-5, the J call TRBJ2-3; 9 nucleotides match TRBD2. This CDR3 is built from 15 residues. Per germline, CDR1 MNHEY and CDR2 SVGAGI. V was pared by 1 base and J by 2 bases, with 1 base of the junction left unmatched. CDR3 nucleotides: TGTGCCAGCAGTTACTTAGCGGGAGCCACAGATACGCAGTATTTT. This gives the protein CASSYLAGATDTQYF.

Notes on this clone: The junction departs from germline at one end; a sequencing error may be responsible. V usage is TRBV4-1 and J usage is TRBJ2-7; 7 bases fit TRBD2. This CDR3 comprises 16 residues. Per the germline V gene, CDR1 is MGHRA and CDR2 is YSYEKL. CDR3 protein: CASSQVLSGRAYEQYF. The CDR3 DNA is TGTGCCAGCAGCCAAGTTTTAAGTGGGAGGGCCTACGAGCAGTACTTC.

In the case of this clone: Other DNA sequences in this specimen translate into the identical CDR3. The chain carries TRBV27 and TRBJ2-7, with TRBD2 matching 11 bases. V trimming: 2 bases; J trimming: 5 bases; junction bases outside the gene matches: 5. Germline CDR1 and CDR2: MNHEY and SMNVEV (reference sequence). CDR3 size: 15 residues. CDR3 in DNA: TGTGCCAGCAGTTTAGGGACTAGCGGTCTAAACGAGCAGTACTTC. Translating gives CASSLGTSGLNEQYF.

The chain is built from TRBV4-1 and TRBJ2-1; TRBD1 matches 9 bases. Per germline, CDR1 MGHRA and CDR2 YSYEKL. This CDR3 has 19 amino acids. Trimming took 4 bases from V and 8 from J; bases not matched to a gene: 21. DNA for the CDR3: TGCGCCAGCAGCCTGGGCGGGGCTCCGTTACAGGGGGCAAAGGATGAGCAGTTCTTC. Its protein is CASSLGGAPLQGAKDEQFF.

The chain uses TRBV19 and TRBJ1-1; D gene unclear. Germline CDR1 and CDR2: LNHDA and SQIVND (reference sequence). V lost 9 bases and J lost 1, with 12 bases in between. This CDR3 contains 13 residues. The CDR3 bases are TGTGCCAGCGCCCTATGGGAGAACACTGAAGCTTTCTTT. As protein: CASALWENTEAFF.

The chain combines TRBV19 with TRBJ1-1; possibly TRBD1 for D (5 bases). The ends were cut back, 3 bases at V and 4 bases at J, with 21 bases in the middle. The CDR3 extends over 17 amino acids. Germline assignment: CDR1 LNHDA and CDR2 SQIVND (reference sequence). CDR3: CASSIGAGHVLGTEAFF. The CDR3 DNA reads TGTGCCAGTAGTATCGGGGCAGGCCACGTTCTGGGCACTGAAGCTTTCTTT.

The rearrangement joins TRBV4-1 to TRBJ2-7; tentatively, D is TRBD1 (6 bases). Trimming stripped 1 base from V and 1 base from J, with 11 bases between. Germline CDR1 MGHRA, CDR2 YSYEKL. CDR3 length: 15 residues. CDR3 loop: CASSQAGEGSYEQYF. CDR3 in DNA: TGCGCCAGCAGCCAAGCAGGGGAAGGGTCCTACGAGCAGTACTTC.

This clone appeared a single time. The V call is TRBV11-2, the J call TRBJ2-7; D remains ambiguous. The CDR3 has 16 residues. Germline V gene data show CDR1 as SGHAT and CDR2 as FQNNGV. The germline V and J ends were trimmed by 7 bases and 0 bases, with 19 bases remaining between them. CDR3 region: CASTLYPQTHSYEQYF. The CDR3 DNA follows: TGTGCCAGCACCCTGTACCCCCAAACCCACTCCTACGAGCAGTACTTC.

The chain recombines TRBV7-9 with TRBJ2-7; no definite D call. The CDR3 has 10 amino acids. V was cut by 6 bases and J by 6 bases, with 6 bases left in between. Germline V gene lookup returns CDR1 SEHNR and CDR2 FQNEAQ (reference sequence). Written as DNA, the CDR3 is TGTGCCAGCAGTCGAAGCGAGCAGTACTTC. Encoded protein: CASSRSEQYF.

This chain joins TRBV5-8 and TRBJ1-2, with D hard to call. The CDR3 is 12 residues long. The V gene lost 6 bases and the J gene lost 7 bases, with 13 bases spanning the gap. Germline V gives CDR1 SGHTS, CDR2 YDEGEE. As DNA, the CDR3 is TGTGCCAGCATCGCGCCCCCAATTGGCTACACCTTC. It codes for CASIAPPIGYTF.

The CDR3 nucleotides are TGCGCCAGCAGGGAACGTGGTTACGGTTCGGCAGATACGCAGTATTTT. Translated: CASRERGYGSADTQYF. The rearrangement links TRBV5-1 to TRBJ2-3; D gene unclear. Germline V lookup: CDR1 SGHRS, CDR2 YFSETQ. Trimming pared 5 bases from V and 4 bases from J, leaving 20 bases between. CDR3 size: 16 residues.

The chain employs TRBV6-1 and TRBJ2-5; 7 nucleotides line up with TRBD2. The germline gives CDR1 MNHNS, CDR2 SASEGT. CDR3 size: 16 residues. V lost 4 bases to trimming and J lost 3 bases; unmatched junction nucleotides: 11. CDR3 amino acids: CASSVLGGVPEETQYF. In DNA, the CDR3 is TGTGCCAGCAGTGTTCTTGGGGGGGTTCCCGAAGAGACCCAGTACTTC.

This clone has just a few counts. This chain uses TRBV19 with TRBJ2-7, with unresolved D. The V end was cut by 3 bases, the J end by 5 bases, with 11 bases between. CDR1 LNHDA and CDR2 SQIVND come from the germline V gene (reference sequence). The CDR3 is made up of 13 amino acids. The CDR3 nucleotides are TGTGCCAGTAGTATGGGTCTCTTCCACGAGCAGTACTTC. Translating gives CASSMGLFHEQYF.

The V and J genes are TRBV7-8 and TRBJ2-4; D might be TRBD2 (6 bases). This CDR3 contains 15 residues. V gave up 4 bases and J gave up 9 bases, with 19 bases separating them. CDR1 SGHVS and CDR2 FQNEAQ come from the germline V gene. The chain's CDR3 is CASSSMPGGGTIQYF. The CDR3 nucleotides are TGTGCCAGCAGCTCAATGCCCGGTGGGGGGACCATTCAGTACTTC.

V and J are TRBV2 and TRBJ2-3; D gene ambiguous. The CDR3 has 12 amino acids. V lost 6 bases and J lost 3, with 7 bases in between. The germline CDR1 and CDR2 sequences are SNHLY and FYNNEI. The CDR3: CASREPTDTQYF. CDR3 coding DNA: TGTGCCAGCAGGGAACCTACAGATACGCAGTATTTT.

This chain uses TRBV13 with TRBJ2-1; D not resolved. Trimming removed 5 bases from V and 5 bases from J, with 7 bases in between. CDR1 and CDR2 (germline): PRHDT, FYEKMQ (reference sequence). The CDR3 has 12 residues. The CDR3 nucleotides read TGTGCCAGCAGCCCGTCCCACAATGAGCAGTTCTTC. Its translation: CASSPSHNEQFF.

The chain carries TRBV30 and TRBJ1-2; possibly TRBD1 for D (5 bases). The CDR3 totals 16 residues. The V gene's germline CDR1 is GTSNPN and CDR2 SVGIG (reference sequence). Trimming took 0 bases from V and 4 from J, leaving 18 bases between them. In nucleotides, the CDR3 is TGTGCCTGGAGTGTTAAGTACGGACGGGACCTCTATGGCTACACCTTC. Its protein product is CAWSVKYGRDLYGYTF.

This clone was picked up one time. The chain carries TRBV2 and TRBJ2-1, with 7 bases matching TRBD2. CDR3 size: 15 residues. V gave up 8 bases and J gave up 4 bases; unmatched junction bases: 11. Germline V gives CDR1 SNHLY, CDR2 FYNNEI. The CDR3, as DNA: TGTGCCAGCGACGGGTCAGGGAGGGGATACAATGAGCAGTTCTTC. Its translation: CASDGSGRGYNEQFF.

The chain combines TRBV30 with TRBJ2-1; D remains ambiguous. The CDR3 length is 12 residues. The ends were cut back, 0 bases at V and 10 bases at J, with 10 bases in the middle. The germline gives CDR1 GTSNPN, CDR2 SVGIG (reference sequence). In DNA, the CDR3 is TGTGCCTGGAGTGTAAGGCTGCAGGAGCAGTTCTTC. It specifies CAWSVRLQEQFF.

CDR3 nucleotide sequence: TGTGCCAGCAGCAAACTAGCGGGAGATCCCAATGAGCAGTTCTTC. Translation gives CASSKLAGDPNEQFF. The gene calls are TRBV11-2 and TRBJ2-1; 11 bases are shared with TRBD2. Looked up from germline, CDR1 is SGHAT and CDR2 is FQNNGV. CDR3 length equals 15 residues. The ends lost 5 bases at V and 6 bases at J; junction bases unmatched: 6.

This chain links TRBV30 with TRBJ2-3; either TRBD1 or TRBD2 may supply D (5 bases each). Trimming removed 2 bases from V and 5 bases from J, with 11 bases in between. This CDR3 is built from 13 residues. Per germline, CDR1 GTSNPN and CDR2 SVGIG (reference sequence). CDR3 sequence reads: CAWSPRDGDTQYF. The CDR3, as DNA: TGTGCCTGGAGTCCCAGGGACGGAGATACGCAGTATTTT.

The chain carries TRBV2 and TRBJ1-1; D gene uncertain. From germline, CDR1 is SNHLY and CDR2 FYNNEI. The V end was cut by 3 bases, the J end by 0 bases, with 11 bases between. This CDR3 has 15 residues. CDR3 coding DNA: TGTGCCAGCAGTGAGAGGACGGATTTGAACACTGAAGCTTTCTTT. It translates to CASSERTDLNTEAFF.

The V and J genes are TRBV5-6 and TRBJ2-1; TRBD2 aligns across 12 bases. Trimming took 4 bases from V and 14 from J; bases not matched to a gene: 7. This CDR3 is built from 13 residues. Germline CDR1 is SGHDT and CDR2 is YYEEEE. Here the CDR3 reads CASSILAGGLEFF. DNA for the CDR3: TGTGCCAGCAGCATCCTAGCGGGAGGGTTAGAGTTCTTC.

This clone was picked up a small number of times. The chain combines TRBV5-4 with TRBJ1-1, with D unresolved. The CDR3 spans 13 residues. The germline V and J ends were trimmed by 4 bases and 4 bases, with 11 bases remaining between them. Germline V gene sequence: CDR1 SGHNT, CDR2 YYREEE (reference sequence). CDR3 DNA sequence: TGTGCCAGCAGCGGCGGGCGGGGCACTGAAGCTTTCTTT. Protein product: CASSGGRGTEAFF.

The rearrangement links TRBV11-2 to TRBJ2-5, with D possibly called TRBD1 or TRBD2 (6 bases each). This CDR3 has 13 amino acids. Trimming stripped 7 bases from V and 2 bases from J, with 11 bases between. Germline CDR1 and CDR2: SGHAT and FQNNGV. DNA for the CDR3: TGTGCCAGCATCGGGGGCGGTCAAGAGACCCAGTACTTC. It is translated as CASIGGGQETQYF. Full variable domain (missing parts from reference TRBV11-2 and TRBJ2-5): EAGVAQSPRYKIIEKRQSVAFWCNPISGHATLYWYQQILGQGPKLLIQFQNNGVVDDSQLPKDRFSAERLKGVDSTLKIQPAKLEDSAVYLCASIGGGQETQYFGPGTRLLVL.

This clone was recorded only once. V is TRBV5-1 and J is TRBJ2-1; D possibly corresponds to TRBD2 (6 bases). CDR3 size: 15 residues. Germline V lookup: CDR1 SGHRS, CDR2 YFSETQ. The germline V and J ends were trimmed by 4 bases and 0 bases, with 11 bases remaining between them. Here the CDR3 reads CASSRGLDSYNEQFF. The CDR3 DNA reads TGCGCCAGCAGCAGGGGACTCGACTCCTACAATGAGCAGTTCTTC.

The rearrangement joins TRBV11-2 to TRBJ2-1; D is possibly TRBD2 (5 bases). The CDR3 totals 13 residues. V lost 1 base and J lost 4, with 5 bases in between. Germline V gives CDR1 SGHAT, CDR2 FQNNGV. The CDR3 sequence is CASSLGLYNEQFF. The CDR3 DNA is TGTGCCAGCAGCTTAGGACTATACAATGAGCAGTTCTTC.

The V and J genes are TRBV29-1 and TRBJ2-5; weak D call: TRBD1 (6 bases). Trimming took off 3 bases at V and 1 base at J, with 9 bases between the two ends. The CDR3 has 13 residues. Germline assignment: CDR1 SQVTM and CDR2 ANQGSEA. The DNA for the CDR3 is TGCAGCGTTGAGTCGGACAGCCAAGAGACCCAGTACTTC. Protein sequence: CSVESDSQETQYF.

The rearrangement uses TRBV9 and TRBJ2-1; 7 bases map to TRBD2. Germline CDR1 SGDLS, CDR2 YYNGEE. This CDR3 region has 13 residues. Germline trimming cut 4 bases from V and 8 bases from J; bases unmatched to any gene: 6. The CDR3 is CASSTPRGDEQFF. DNA of the CDR3: TGTGCCAGCAGCACTCCCCGGGGGGATGAGCAGTTCTTC.

This clone was found a few times. The chain combines TRBV27 with TRBJ2-3; 8 bases are shared with TRBD2. The CDR3 consists of 17 residues. Germline CDR1 reads MNHEY; CDR2 reads SMNVEV (reference sequence). V dropped 6 bases and J dropped 3; count of bases not matched to a gene: 14. The CDR3 spells CASRPSGRGVGTDTQYF. In DNA, the CDR3 is TGTGCCAGCAGACCAAGCGGGAGAGGTGTAGGTACAGATACGCAGTATTTT.

The rearrangement uses TRBV4-1 and TRBJ2-7; 7 positions match TRBD2. V dropped 1 base and J dropped 7; count of bases not matched to a gene: 13. The CDR3 is 16 residues long. Germline CDR1 is MGHRA and CDR2 is YSYEKL. CDR3 sequence reads: CASSQVAQRDRWEQYF. The CDR3 nucleotides are TGCGCCAGCAGCCAAGTTGCCCAGCGGGATCGGTGGGAGCAGTACTTC.